Here is one T cell receptor beta chain with its context. The data were taken from a study of blood T cell repertoires in COVID-19. Study as a whole: PBMCs, B-cell-depleted T cells, or T cells were the source of the cDNA or gDNA that made up the material.

The V gene's germline CDR1 is SGHRS and CDR2 YFSETQ. This CDR3 contains 15 residues. J gave up 7 bases and V 6 bases, and 9 bases lay outside the gene matches. Source study methods: Nucleated cell number was recorded as an estimate derived from reference gene primer amplification. TCRdb's copy holds only in-frame clones and misses some; the assay was immunoSEQ multiplex PCR. V and J calls and clone size are given by that table; D and trimming were obtained from the DNA. The repertoire includes approximately 260,000 clones, over 75% of them detected once, and 11% sits in the top ten. The specimen sequenced was peripheral blood. V and J are TRBV5-1 and TRBJ2-1; 11 bases are a match to TRBD2. The clonotype originates from a woman in her 70s with acute or convalescent COVID-19. Here the CDR3 DNA reads TGCGCCAGCACCCCAACTAGCGGGGGCGGGAATGAGCAGTTCTTC. Translating it yields CASTPTSGGGNEQFF. Full variable domain (remainder filled in from reference TRBV5-1 and TRBJ2-1): KAGVTQTPRYLIKTRGQQVTLSCSPISGHRSVSWYQQTPGQGLQFLFEYFSETQRNKGNFPGRFSGRQFSNSRSEMNVSTLELGDSALYLCASTPTSGGGNEQFFGPGTRLTVL.